The sequence of this T cell receptor (beta chain) was determined in a study of CD8 T cells in ankylosing spondylitis. Study results and limitations: Past research had described some motif variants in reactive arthritis synovial fluid and blood. With a CD8+ phenotype, disease-linked clones were relatively rare in peripheral blood. Ankylosing spondylitis blood appeared to carry a characteristic TCR beta motif of roughly 8 highly homologous variants. There was reportedly significant enrichment of clones that were disease-linked in matched ankylosing spondylitis synovial fluid.

Via MiXCR, TCRdb re-called the 5' RACE reads, giving one row per CDR3 protein. The sample shows approximately 35,000 distinct CDR3 sequences, 14% of them seen only once. About this clonotype itself: The antigen is undetermined.

Germline lookup yields CDR1 MRHNA and CDR2 SNTAGT. V dropped 5 bases and J dropped 0; count of bases not matched to a gene: 0. CDR3 size: 14 residues. The sequenced material came from blood. The sequence came from a male donor with ankylosing spondylitis or in good health (not recorded which). The chain has TRBV6-4 and TRBJ2-2; 7 bases agree with TRBD2. CDR3 sequence (DNA): TGTGCCAGCAGTACTAGCGCGAACACCGGGGAGCTGTTTTTT. It is translated as CASSTSANTGELFF.